This TCR beta chain was retrieved from a study of CD8+ T cells in alopecia areata. Overall study results and limits: Unlike in mice, where it was clearer, TCR sharing across patients was less clear, possibly HLA-related. Clonality exceeded that of normal scalp in lesional scalp, most notably in alopecia totalis/universalis. Besides other cells, scalp samples also yield sequences of resident alphabeta T cells from normal skin.

Peripheral blood, together with lesional scalp punch biopsies, was collected from alopecia areata patients. With 4 bases removed from V and 8 bases from J, the gap between germline ends came to 12 bases. The CDR3 sequence is 12 residues long. Germline CDR1 reads SGHRS; CDR2 reads YFSETQ. A remark on this clone: Its specificity is not known.

cDNA reverse transcribed from extracted RNA served as the sequencing template. Repertoires were generated with immunoSEQ multiplex PCR, while TCRdb's copy carries only in-frame clones and drops some. Found here are some 240,000 clones, about three fifths of them singletons; the top ten hold over 0.4%. This rearrangement joins TRBV5-1 to TRBJ1-2; D is unclear. Sequenced here: CD4+ T cells sorted from blood, sampled at week 0. This clonotype originated in a human donor with alopecia areata. The CDR3 sequence: CASSAAGRGYTF. The CDR3 coding sequence is TGCGCCAGCAGCGCAGCCGGGAGAGGCTACACCTTC.